The 20 T cell receptor beta chains given below trace back to one sample, sequenced in a study of blood T cell repertoires in COVID-19. Profiled with immunoSEQ multiplex PCR; TCRdb holds only in-frame clones, not every one. The table includes approximately 22,000 clones, around 67% detected once. What was sequenced was peripheral blood. These receptors came from a human donor in a cohort sampled during active or convalescent COVID-19.

This clone appeared a single time. The rearrangement links TRBV28 to TRBJ1-1, with a tentative D call TRBD1 (5 bases). Germline CDR1 is MDHEN and CDR2 is SYDVKM. The CDR3 has 15 residues. V was cut by 5 bases and J by 5 bases, with 18 bases left in between. The CDR3 sequence: CASSPPAGQRTEAFF. In DNA, the CDR3 is TGTGCCAGCAGTCCCCCGGCAGGGCAGAGGACTGAAGCTTTCTTT.

The J gene is TRBJ1-6, the V gene TRBV15; TRBD1 is a possible D gene (6 bases). The germline V gene has CDR1 LNHNV and CDR2 YYDKDF (reference sequence). The ends were cut back, 1 base at V and 2 bases at J, with 15 bases in the middle. The CDR3 is made up of 18 amino acids. CDR3 amino acids: CATSRGQGGEAYNSPLHF. CDR3 coding DNA: TGTGCCACCAGCAGAGGGCAAGGGGGTGAGGCCTATAATTCACCCCTCCACTTT.

The chain combines TRBV28 with TRBJ2-1; 10 nucleotides line up with TRBD2. From germline, CDR1 is MDHEN and CDR2 SYDVKM. V lost 2 bases to trimming and J lost 4 bases; unmatched junction nucleotides: 8. The CDR3 runs to 17 residues. The CDR3: CASSLPPIAGGYNEQFF. The CDR3 region has the DNA TGTGCCAGCAGTTTACCCCCCATAGCGGGGGGATACAATGAGCAGTTCTTC.

The V gene is TRBV18, the J gene TRBJ2-3; D may be TRBD1 (5 bases). In germline, CDR1 is KGHSH, CDR2 LQKENI. V was shortened by 6 bases and J by 6 bases, with 10 bases between the two germline ends. The CDR3 is made up of 12 amino acids. CDR3 protein: CASSQGVDTQYF. DNA for the CDR3: TGTGCCAGCTCTCAGGGCGTTGATACGCAGTATTTT.

This chain links TRBV19 with TRBJ2-3; D perhaps matches TRBD1 (5 bases). Trimming cost V 1 base and J 5 bases, with 19 bases left between them. Germline V lookup: CDR1 LNHDA, CDR2 SQIVND (reference sequence). CDR3 size: 17 residues. CDR3 loop: CASSIAGRVLGQDTQYF. Written as DNA, the CDR3 is TGTGCCAGTAGTATAGCCGGGCGAGTTCTGGGGCAAGATACGCAGTATTTT.

The V call is TRBV28, the J call TRBJ1-3; no reliable D call. The CDR3 spans 15 residues. Germline-derived CDR1 and CDR2 are MDHEN and SYDVKM. The V end was cut by 6 bases, the J end by 3 bases, with 15 bases between. CDR3 coding DNA: TGTGCCAGCAGCCTAGCAGTGGGTCATGGAAACACCATATATTTT. Residues: CASSLAVGHGNTIYF. The full variable domain, its missing parts supplied by reference TRBV28 and TRBJ1-3, is DVKVTQSSRYLVKRTGEKVFLECVQDMDHENMFWYRQDPGLGLRLIYFSYDVKMKEKGDIPEGYSVSREKKERFSLILESASTNQTSMYLCASSLAVGHGNTIYFGEGSWLTVV.

This clone is termed medium-sized (0.01 to 0.1%). The V and J genes are TRBV9 and TRBJ2-3; 13 nucleotides match TRBD2. After removal of 8 bases from V and 2 bases from J, the junction contained 8 bases not matched to a gene. Germline V CDR1 and CDR2: SGDLS, YYNGEE. The CDR3 has 16 residues. Here the CDR3 DNA reads TGTGCCAGTTCACATGGGACTAGCGGGGTCACAGATACGCAGTATTTT. As protein: CASSHGTSGVTDTQYF.

V and J are TRBV11-1 and TRBJ1-4, with TRBD1 identical over 9 bases. V gave up 5 bases and J gave up 5 bases; unmatched junction bases: 6. CDR1 and CDR2 (germline): SGHAT, FQDESV (reference sequence). There are 15 residues in the CDR3. CDR3 DNA: TGTGCCAGCAGCCCGCACAGGGGGCGGAATGAAAAACTGTTTTTT. Protein sequence: CASSPHRGRNEKLFF.

This clone was counted only a few times. The rearrangement links TRBV9 to TRBJ2-1; a possible D gene is TRBD2 (6 bases). CDR1 and CDR2 (germline): SGDLS, YYNGEE. The CDR3 consists of 12 residues. V lost 2 bases and J 9 bases, leaving 9 bases between the germline ends. CDR3 DNA: TGTGCCAGCAGCGTCACGGGACTTGAGCAGTTCTTC. This sequence encodes CASSVTGLEQFF.

The rearrangement uses TRBV4-2 and TRBJ1-5; 7 positions agree with TRBD1. The germline V gene encodes CDR1 LGHNA and CDR2 YNFKEQ. The V segment lost 1 base and the J segment 2 bases; nucleotides outside the gene matches: 2. CDR3 length equals 15 residues. CDR3 amino acids: CASSQGGQGNQPQHF. The DNA for the CDR3 is TGTGCCAGCAGCCAAGGTGGACAGGGCAATCAGCCCCAGCATTTT.

This clone occurred a few times. The chain joins TRBV7-8 to TRBJ2-5; 9 bases fit TRBD1. V was clipped by 2 bases and J by 9 bases; unmatched bases: 7. Germline CDR1 is SGHVS and CDR2 is FQNEAQ. The CDR3 is made up of 14 amino acids. In DNA, the CDR3 is TGTGCCAGCAGCTTATCCGGGACAGGGTCTTCCCAGTACTTC. This gives the protein CASSLSGTGSSQYF.

J is TRBJ2-1 and V is TRBV29-1, with D maybe TRBD1 (6 bases). The V end lost 1 base, the J end lost 6 bases, and 19 bases lay between the germline ends. CDR3 size: 16 residues. CDR1 and CDR2 from the germline V gene are SQVTM and ANQGSEA. As DNA, the CDR3 is TGCAGCGTTGAAGGGCTCGTGACAGGTCAAACCAATGAGCAGTTCTTC. This encodes CSVEGLVTGQTNEQFF.

This clone has only a few counts. The rearrangement uses TRBV27 and TRBJ2-3; 12 positions agree with TRBD2. In germline, CDR1 is MNHEY, CDR2 SMNVEV (reference sequence). The V segment lost 6 bases and the J segment 2 bases; nucleotides outside the gene matches: 6. The CDR3 covers 16 residues. This chain's CDR3 is CASRPRLAGATDTQYF. CDR3 bases: TGTGCCAGCAGGCCCAGACTAGCGGGAGCCACAGATACGCAGTATTTT.

This clone was recorded only once. The V call is TRBV19, the J call TRBJ2-1, with 9 positions matching TRBD1. V shed 9 bases, J shed 4 bases, and the junction held 7 bases outside the gene matches. Germline V gives CDR1 LNHDA, CDR2 SQIVND (reference sequence). CDR3 length: 14 residues. The CDR3 is CASTGQGIYNEQFF. The DNA for the CDR3 is TGTGCCAGCACCGGACAGGGGATATACAATGAGCAGTTCTTC.

The chain combines TRBV6-5 with TRBJ2-1; D remains ambiguous. V was trimmed by 6 bases and J by 3 bases, leaving 12 bases between them. Germline V gene lookup returns CDR1 MNHEY and CDR2 SVGAGI. The CDR3 extends over 14 amino acids. CDR3 sequence: CASRVVAVYNEQFF. The DNA for the CDR3 is TGTGCCAGCAGGGTAGTGGCGGTCTACAATGAGCAGTTCTTC.

V gene TRBV6-5 combines with J gene TRBJ1-4, with D unclear. V lost 6 bases to trimming and J lost 8 bases, with 10 bases between them. The CDR3 is 12 residues long. The germline V gene has CDR1 MNHEY and CDR2 SVGAGI. CDR3 bases: TGTGCCAGCAGGAGGATTAGCGAAAAACTGTTTTTT. Its translation: CASRRISEKLFF.

The chain links TRBV10-1 to TRBJ2-1; no clear D. Germline CDR1 WNHNN, CDR2 SYGVQD (reference sequence). The CDR3 runs to 15 residues. V lost 6 bases and J 2 bases, leaving 14 bases between the germline ends. The CDR3 loop reads CASSKTPQAYNEQFF. The DNA for the CDR3 is TGCGCCAGCAGCAAGACGCCGCAGGCCTACAATGAGCAGTTCTTC.

V and J are TRBV24-1 and TRBJ2-5, with D perhaps matching TRBD2 (5 bases). CDR3 size: 13 residues. Trimming removed 4 bases from V and 9 bases from J, with 14 bases in between. The V gene's germline CDR1 is KGHDR and CDR2 SFDVKD. The CDR3 spells CATSDSLAGAQYF. DNA for the CDR3: TGTGCCACCAGTGACTCCTTGGCCGGGGCCCAGTACTTC.

V usage is TRBV14 and J usage is TRBJ1-2; 7 bases align to TRBD1. The CDR3 totals 14 residues. Looked up from germline, CDR1 is SGHDN and CDR2 is FVKESK. After removal of 4 bases from V and 2 bases from J, the junction contained 4 bases not matched to a gene. The CDR3 spells CASSPLGQNYGYTF. Written as DNA, the CDR3 is TGTGCCAGCAGCCCCTTGGGACAGAACTATGGCTACACCTTC. The whole variable domain, filled in from reference TRBV14 and TRBJ1-2, reads EAGVTQFPSHSVIEKGQTVTLRCDPISGHDNLYWYRRVMGKEIKFLLHFVKESKQDESGMPNNRFLAERTGGTYSTLKVQPAELEDSGVYFCASSPLGQNYGYTFGSGTRLTVV.

This clone has just a few counts. This rearrangement joins TRBV3-1 (or the pseudogene TRBV3-2) to TRBJ1-2; D perhaps matches TRBD1 (5 bases). Trimming stripped 3 bases from V and 9 bases from J, with 20 bases between. Germline CDR1 reads LGHDT; CDR2 reads YNNKEL (reference sequence). The CDR3 covers 15 residues. CDR3 protein: CASSQGGGPSSSYTF. The DNA of the CDR3 is TGTGCCAGCAGCCAGGGGGGGGGTCCGTCTTCGAGCTACACCTTC.